The rows below give T cell receptor beta chains drawn from one sample of a study of blood T cell repertoires in COVID-19. TCRdb's table, derived via immunoSEQ multiplex PCR, lists solely in-frame clones and lacks some. This repertoire shows some 9,200 clones, 80% to 95% found once; its top ten account for 4% to 4.5%. Sequenced material: peripheral blood. The receptor source for this set is a woman in her forties or fifties with active COVID-19. Each CDR3 is given with its conserved first and last residue. The order of the fields is J gene, clone size, D gene, V gene, CDR3 DNA, CDR3 protein. A D gene is named only where the DNA matches it firmly. A row's size may be missing; if present it is once, few, many or a size class.

>TRBJ1-1|-|TRBD1|TRBV19
TGTGCCAGTAGTGAGGGACAGGGATACACTGAAGCTTTCTTT
CASSEGQGYTEAFF
>TRBJ2-2|-|TRBD2|TRBV9
TGTGCCAGCAGCGACAAACGGGGGGGACCGAACACCGGGGAGCTGTTTTTT
CASSDKRGGPNTGELFF
>TRBJ1-2|-|TRBD1|TRBV27
TGTGCCAGCAGCCCGATTGGGACAGGGGGCTTTGGTGGCTACACCTTC
CASSPIGTGGFGGYTF
>TRBJ2-1|-|TRBD1|TRBV5-1
TGCGCCAGCAGCCAAGATCCCGCGGGACAGGGGAACAATGAGCAGTTCTTC
CASSQDPAGQGNNEQFF
>TRBJ1-2|-|-|TRBV2
TGTGCCAGCAGTGAGGGGGGATTGAGAGGCTACACCTTC
CASSEGGLRGYTF
>TRBJ1-6|-|-|TRBV6-5
TGTGCCAGCAGTCGGACAGCTTATAATTCACCCCTCCACTTT
CASSRTAYNSPLHF
>TRBJ2-3|-|TRBD2|TRBV18
TGTGCCAGCTCACCACTAGCGGGAGGAGGGAGCACAGATACGCAGTATTTT
CASSPLAGGGSTDTQYF
>TRBJ1-3|-|TRBD1|TRBV19
TGTGCCAGTTACGACAGGGTCGGAAACACCATATATTTT
CASYDRVGNTIYF
>TRBJ1-6|-|-|TRBV19
TGTGCCAGTAGTATAAGAAGGGGATGGAATTCACCCCTCCACTTT
CASSIRRGWNSPLHF
>TRBJ2-2|-|-|TRBV2
TGTGCCAGTAGAGGGCGAACGAACACCGGGGAGCTGTTTTTT
CASRGRTNTGELFF
>TRBJ2-5|once|-|TRBV2
TGTGCCAGCAGTGCCGGGCCAACTCAGGGGACCCAGTACTTC
CASSAGPTQGTQYF
>TRBJ1-3|-|TRBD1|TRBV18
TGTGCCAGCTCACCAAGGGGACAGAACTCTGGAAACACCATATATTTT
CASSPRGQNSGNTIYF
>TRBJ2-5|-|TRBD1|TRBV28
TGTGCCAGCAGTTTATCAGGGGGCCAAGAGACCCAGTACTTC
CASSLSGGQETQYF
>TRBJ1-6|few|-|TRBV30
TGTGCCTGGACTCGCCCCGACAGGACCTATAATTCACCCCTCCACTTT
CAWTRPDRTYNSPLHF
>TRBJ2-1|-|-|TRBV7-3
TGTGCCAGCAGCTTGGACAGCTACAATGAGCAGTTCTTC
CASSLDSYNEQFF
>TRBJ2-7|-|-|TRBV6-1
TGTGCCAGCAGTGAAGCCGGGGAGCAGTACTTC
CASSEAGEQYF
>TRBJ2-7|-|TRBD1|TRBV24-1
TGTGCCACCAGTGATGGACAGGTTAACGAGCAGTACTTC
CATSDGQVNEQYF
>TRBJ1-1|-|TRBD1|TRBV9
TGTGCCAGCAGCGTAGGAACAGGGGGTTACACTGAAGCTTTCTTT
CASSVGTGGYTEAFF
>TRBJ2-1|-|TRBD1|TRBV28
TGTGCCAGCAGTTTGAGCTGGCAGGGGGTTTTTGAGCAGTTCTTC
CASSLSWQGVFEQFF
>TRBJ2-7|-|-|TRBV5-5
TGTGCCAGCAGCTTCAGGGACTCCTACGAGCAGTACTTC
CASSFRDSYEQYF
>TRBJ2-1|-|TRBD2|TRBV4-1
TGCGCCAGCAATCCTGGACTAGCGGGAGATAACAATGAGCAGTTCTTC
CASNPGLAGDNNEQFF
>TRBJ1-5|few|TRBD1|TRBV6-6
TGTGCCAGCAGGACAGGGGGCGCGGGGCAGCCCCAGCATTTT
CASRTGGAGQPQHF
>TRBJ2-3|once|TRBD2|TRBV10-3
TGTGCCATCAGTTCCGGGACTAGCGCAGATACGCAGTATTTT
CAISSGTSADTQYF
>TRBJ2-1|-|-|TRBV30
TGTGCCTGGTCAGGGGTCTACAATGAGCAGTTCTTC
CAWSGVYNEQFF
>TRBJ2-2|-|TRBD2|TRBV5-1
TGCGCCTCCTCTAGCGGGACTAACACCGGGGAGCTGTTTTTT
CASSSGTNTGELFF
>TRBJ2-3|-|-|TRBV24-1
TGTGCCACCAGTGTCCCGACAGGTACTAATTTGGATACGCAGTATTTT
CATSVPTGTNLDTQYF
>TRBJ2-1|-|TRBD1|TRBV6-6
TGTGCCAGCAGCCCGACCCGACAGGGGGCTCTAAATGAGCAGTTCTTC
CASSPTRQGALNEQFF
>TRBJ1-4|-|-|TRBV27
TGTGCCAGCAGGCCGGCCGAGGATGAAAAACTGTTTTTT
CASRPAEDEKLFF
>TRBJ1-2|-|-|TRBV30
TGTGCCTGGAGTTCAGGGGAGGGTTCCTATGGCTACACCTTC
CAWSSGEGSYGYTF
>TRBJ1-1|-|-|TRBV29-1
TGCAGCGTTGGAACAGGGATTGCCACTGAAGCTTTCTTT
CSVGTGIATEAFF
>TRBJ1-5|-|TRBD1|TRBV28
TGTGCCAGCAGTTTGGCAGGGGGCTACGATCAGCCCCAGCATTTT
CASSLAGGYDQPQHF
>TRBJ1-2|-|TRBD1|TRBV2
TGTGCCAGCAAACGGGACAGGGGAGAGGGCTATGGCTACACCTTC
CASKRDRGEGYGYTF
>TRBJ2-3|-|-|TRBV5-1
TGCGCCAGCAGCTCCGAAAGCCCAGATACGCAGTATTTT
CASSSESPDTQYF
>TRBJ1-1|-|-|TRBV29-1
TGCAGCGCTCGACAGAACATGAACACTGAAGCTTTCTTT
CSARQNMNTEAFF
>TRBJ2-2|-|TRBD1|TRBV2
TGTGCCAGCAGCGCAACAGGGGGCGCTGGCGGGGAGCTGTTTTTT
CASSATGGAGGELFF
>TRBJ2-5|once|-|TRBV28
TGTGCCAGCAGTCCCTTAGGAGCGCCCCAAGAGACCCAGTACTTC
CASSPLGAPQETQYF
>TRBJ1-4|-|-|TRBV5-6
TGTGCCAGCAGCCAACCGCGGGGGGCTGGTGAAAAACTGTTTTTT
CASSQPRGAGEKLFF
>TRBJ2-2|-|TRBD1|TRBV27
TGTGCCAGCAGTCGTGACAGGGGGGGAACCGGGGAGCTGTTTTTT
CASSRDRGGTGELFF
>TRBJ2-2|once|-|TRBV4-1
TGCGCCAGCAGGCACATAGGGCGGTTAACTAGGTCCGGGGAACTGTTTTTT
CASRHIGRLTRSGELFF
>TRBJ2-7|-|TRBD2|TRBV6-9
TGCGGGGGGGGGAACAACGAGCAGTACTTC
CGGGNNEQYF
>TRBJ2-1|-|TRBD2|TRBV3-1/TRBV3-2
TGTGCCAGCAGCCTCCCGGGACTAGCGGGAGGAAATGAGCAGTTCTTC
CASSLPGLAGGNEQFF
>TRBJ1-2|-|-|TRBV5-6
TGTGCCAGCAGCTTGGGCAGACAGACTAACTATGGCTACACCTTC
CASSLGRQTNYGYTF
>TRBJ1-1|once|TRBD1|TRBV9
TGTGCCAGCAGCGTAGGGACAGGGAACACTGAAGCTTTCTTT
CASSVGTGNTEAFF
>TRBJ2-7|-|TRBD1|TRBV5-1
TGCGCCAGCAGCCTGACAGGGTCGGGCGAGCAGTACTTC
CASSLTGSGEQYF
>TRBJ2-5|-|-|TRBV18
TGTGCCAGCTCAACGTTCGGGGGACAGACCCAGTACTTC
CASSTFGGQTQYF
>TRBJ1-4|-|-|TRBV12-3/TRBV12-4
TGTGCCAGCAGTTACAGGGCCGGTGAAAAACTGTTTTTT
CASSYRAGEKLFF
>TRBJ2-1|-|TRBD2|TRBV5-1
TGCGCCAGCAGCTCAGGCGGGACTAGCGCGCTCAATGAGCAGTTCTTC
CASSSGGTSALNEQFF